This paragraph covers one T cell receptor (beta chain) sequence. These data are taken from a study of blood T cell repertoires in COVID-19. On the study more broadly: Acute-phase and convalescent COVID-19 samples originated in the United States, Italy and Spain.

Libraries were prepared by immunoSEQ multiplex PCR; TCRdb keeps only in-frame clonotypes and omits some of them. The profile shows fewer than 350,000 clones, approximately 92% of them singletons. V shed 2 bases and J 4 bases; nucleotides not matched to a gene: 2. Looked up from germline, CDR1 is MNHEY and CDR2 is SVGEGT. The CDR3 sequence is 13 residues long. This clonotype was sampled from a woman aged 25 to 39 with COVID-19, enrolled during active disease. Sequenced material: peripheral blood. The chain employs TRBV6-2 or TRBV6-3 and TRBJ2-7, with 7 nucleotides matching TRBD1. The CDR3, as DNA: TGTGCCAGCAGTTACGAGGGGGCTTACGAGCAGTACTTC. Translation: CASSYEGAYEQYF.